Shown below are 5 T cell receptor beta chains from a single sample sequenced in a study of T cell repertoires in aging, cancer and after chemotherapy. Multiplex touch-down PCR with TRB-A/B primers amplified rearranged V-D-J TRB sequences. TCRdb reanalysed the multiplex PCR reads using MiXCR and keeps one entry per CDR3 protein. The sample lists about 1,000 distinct CDR3 sequences; just under 30% were seen once. Amplification of TCR beta used genomic DNA extracted from peripheral blood. The sequenced material came from blood. These receptors all come from a human donor with a solid tumor.

By sample share, this clonotype is hyperexpanded. The chain carries TRBV29-1 and TRBJ2-3, with D perhaps matching TRBD1 or TRBD2 (5 bases each). The V end lost 4 bases, the J end lost 2 bases, and 13 bases lay between the germline ends. This CDR3 is 14 amino acids long. Germline V gives CDR1 SQVTM, CDR2 ANQGSEA. The CDR3 protein is CSVGYGGTTDTQYF. CDR3 DNA sequence: TGCAGCGTTGGTTACGGTGGGACCACAGATACGCAGTATTTT.

By sample share, this clonotype is large. The rearrangement joins TRBV27 to TRBJ1-6, with TRBD1 identical over 7 bases. In germline, CDR1 is MNHEY, CDR2 SMNVEV (reference sequence). The ends lost 3 bases at V and 5 bases at J; junction bases unmatched: 4. This CDR3 contains 15 residues. The CDR3, as DNA: TGTGCCAGCAGTTTGGGGACAGCTAATAATTCACCCCTCCACTTT. Its protein is CASSLGTANNSPLHF.

This clonotype is termed large (0.1 to 1%). The chain combines TRBV11-1 with TRBJ2-7; weak D call: TRBD1 (5 bases). The CDR3 consists of 12 residues. The V and J ends lost 3 bases and 5 bases respectively, with 8 bases between them. Germline loops: CDR1 SGHAT, CDR2 FQDESV (reference sequence). CDR3 DNA: TGTGCCAGCAGCTTTCAGGGCCACGAGCAGTACTTC. Translated, it gives CASSFQGHEQYF.

Within the sample, this clonotype is medium-sized. This chain joins TRBV19 and TRBJ1-5, with D hard to call. The CDR3 runs 13 residues. V dropped 11 bases and J dropped 6 bases, with 17 bases sitting between them. Germline CDR1 reads LNHDA; CDR2 reads SQIVND (reference sequence). The CDR3 loop is CAAAVTSTQPQHF. Written as DNA, the CDR3 is TGTGCCGCCGCCGTTACCTCCACTCAGCCCCAGCATTTT.

This clonotype is categorized as medium-sized. V gene TRBV5-6 combines with J gene TRBJ1-2; 7 bases map to TRBD1. CDR3 length: 16 amino acids. CDR1 and CDR2 (germline): SGHDT, YYEEEE. The junction had 11 bases not matched to a gene; V was cut back by 1 base and J by 5 bases. CDR3 in amino acids: CASSLPPPGQLYGYTF. DNA of the CDR3: TGTGCCAGCAGCTTGCCCCCCCCGGGACAGCTATATGGCTACACCTTC.